A selection of T cell receptor beta chains follows, all from one sample in a study of T cell responses to AZD1222 COVID-19 vaccine. Some clones are missing from TCRdb's copy, which holds only in-frame ones; the method was immunoSEQ multiplex PCR. The sample records some 150,000 clones, roughly nine tenths being singletons. This material consisted of peripheral blood, taken on day 0 of MenACWY control vaccination. The origin of the receptors is an adult in good health. Both conserved end residues are part of each CDR3. D genes are given only for firm matches. The listing skips clone size in some rows; elsewhere it reads once, few, many or a size class.

D,V,J,size,DNA,CDR3
-,TRBV18,TRBJ2-1,-,TGTGCCAGCTCACCAGGAGGGCATGAGCAGTTCTTC,CASSPGGHEQFF
-,TRBV5-5,TRBJ1-2,-,TGTGCCAGCAGCAGAGGGACAAAAGATGGCTACACCTTC,CASSRGTKDGYTF
TRBD1,TRBV23-1,TRBJ1-5,-,TGCGCCAGCAGTCAATCCTCCGGGACAGGGGCTCTCCAGGATCAGCCCCAGCATTTT,CASSQSSGTGALQDQPQHF
-,TRBV7-8,TRBJ1-2,once,TGTGCCAGCAGCTTAGAGAAAGGGGCGGGAGGCTACACCTTC,CASSLEKGAGGYTF
TRBD1,TRBV24-1,TRBJ1-2,-,TGTGCCACCAGTGACCCCGGGACAGGGACTGGCTACACCTTC,CATSDPGTGTGYTF
-,TRBV2,TRBJ1-2,many,TGTGCCAGCAGTGAAGCGCACATCTCCGCCGAAGGCTACACCTTC,CASSEAHISAEGYTF
TRBD2,TRBV6-1,TRBJ2-1,few,TGTGCCAGCAGTGAAGGGGTGTGGACTAGCTATGAGCAGTTCTTC,CASSEGVWTSYEQFF
TRBD2,TRBV7-8,TRBJ2-1,-,TGTGCCAGCAGCCAGCGGGAGGGCCAGGAGAATGAGCAGTTCTTC,CASSQREGQENEQFF
TRBD1,TRBV2,TRBJ1-5,-,TGTGCCAGCAGTGAAGGACAGGGAAACTCTATTCGCAAGCCCCAGCATTTT,CASSEGQGNSIRKPQHF
-,TRBV11-3,TRBJ2-2,-,TGTGCCAGCAGTAGGACCGGGGAGCTGTTTTTT,CASSRTGELFF
-,TRBV6-5,TRBJ2-2,-,TGTGCCAGCAGGGCGAACACCGGGGAGCTGTTTTTT,CASRANTGELFF
-,TRBV27,TRBJ1-3,-,TGTGCCAGCCCGCTCTCTGGAAACACCATATATTTT,CASPLSGNTIYF
-,TRBV4-3,TRBJ2-3,-,TGCGCCAGCAGCTTGAGAGGGGGTGCTAGCACAGATACGCAGTATTTT,CASSLRGGASTDTQYF
-,TRBV29-1,TRBJ1-1,-,TGCAGCGCCGGCGCCACTAACACTGAAGCTTTCTTT,CSAGATNTEAFF